This T cell receptor (beta chain) was recovered during a study of blood T cells in healthy people across ages. Study outcomes and limitations: Age brought a roughly linear fall in TCR beta diversity measured per million T cells.

This clonotype was seen ten or more times. The antigen remains unidentified. The donors, healthy Caucasians from Russia, were aged about 6 to 95. Total RNA amounts of at least 6 micrograms were extracted per sample. With a J-beta primer mix and a sample-barcoded 5' primer, a second PCR ran about 7 to 12 cycles. With 12 random nucleotides, a template-switch adaptor tagged each individual cDNA molecule. MiXCR, run by TCRdb on the 5' RACE reads, gives a single entry per CDR3 protein. Of about 700,000 distinct CDR3 sequences listed, approximately 29% are singletons. Sequenced sample: blood. The TCR comes from a woman of 80 years or more in good health.

In DNA form, the CDR3 reads TGCGCCAGCAGCTCTGGCCGGGACAGGGGATGGAAGACCCAGTACTTC. Encoded protein: CASSSGRDRGWKTQYF. The chain combines TRBV5-1 with TRBJ2-5; 10 nucleotides match TRBD1. CDR1 and CDR2 (germline): SGHRS, YFSETQ. The trim removed 3 bases at V and 6 bases at J, leaving 11 bases unmatched. The CDR3 runs to 16 residues.